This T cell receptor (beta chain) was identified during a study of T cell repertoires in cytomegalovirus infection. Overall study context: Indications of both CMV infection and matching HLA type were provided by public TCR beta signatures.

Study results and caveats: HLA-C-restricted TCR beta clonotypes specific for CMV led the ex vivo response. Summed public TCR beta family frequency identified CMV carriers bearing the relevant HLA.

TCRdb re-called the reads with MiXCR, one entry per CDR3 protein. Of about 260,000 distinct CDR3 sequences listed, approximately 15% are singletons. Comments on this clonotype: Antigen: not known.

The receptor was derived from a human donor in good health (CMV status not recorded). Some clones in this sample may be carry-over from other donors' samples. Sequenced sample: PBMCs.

CDR3 nucleotides: TGCAGTGCTAGAGACGGACTAGCGGCAAAAGAGACCCAGTACTTC. It is translated as CSARDGLAAKETQYF. This chain uses TRBV20-1 with TRBJ2-5; 10 bases fit TRBD2. V was pared by 0 bases and J by 3 bases, with 4 bases of the junction left unmatched. Germline lookup yields CDR1 DFQATT and CDR2 SNEGSKA (reference sequence). This CDR3 contains 15 residues.